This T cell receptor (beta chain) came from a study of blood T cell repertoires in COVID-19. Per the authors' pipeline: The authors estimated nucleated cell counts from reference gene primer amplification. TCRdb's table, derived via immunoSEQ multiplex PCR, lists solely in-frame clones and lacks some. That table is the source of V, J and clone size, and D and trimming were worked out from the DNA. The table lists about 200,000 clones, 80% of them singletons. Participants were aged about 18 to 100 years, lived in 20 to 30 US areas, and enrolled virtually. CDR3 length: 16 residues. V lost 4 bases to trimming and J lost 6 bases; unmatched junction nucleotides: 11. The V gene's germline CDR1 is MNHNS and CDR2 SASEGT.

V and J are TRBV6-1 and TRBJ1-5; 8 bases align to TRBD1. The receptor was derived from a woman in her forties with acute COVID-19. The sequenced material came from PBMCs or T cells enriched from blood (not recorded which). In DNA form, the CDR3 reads TGTGCCAGCAGTGCCGAGGCCGGGACAGGCTTTCAGCCCCAGCATTTT. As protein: CASSAEAGTGFQPQHF.